The clone carrying this T cell receptor beta chain was detected only once. Random hexamers were used to reverse transcribe the RNA input (0.5 to 1 ug). A multiplex approach, immunoSEQ multiplex PCR, amplified TCR beta CDR3 across 54 Vbeta and 13 Jbeta. TCRdb independently ran MiXCR on the immunoSEQ multiplex PCR reads; one entry per CDR3 protein. The sample has approximately 200,000 distinct CDR3 sequences; approximately 95% are singletons. These data originate in a study of CD8 T cells in Susac syndrome. The V and J ends lost 0 bases and 3 bases, in that order; junction bases with no gene match: 3. The germline CDR1 and CDR2 sequences are DFQATT and SNEGSKA (reference sequence). The CDR3 spans 14 residues.

The chain has TRBV20-1 and TRBJ2-3, with TRBD2 matching 7 bases. Material for sequencing was CD4+ T cells from PBMCs. The source of this sequence is a human donor with multiple sclerosis. CDR3 loop: CSARDRGGTDTQYF. Here the CDR3 DNA reads TGCAGTGCTAGAGATCGCGGGGGTACAGATACGCAGTATTTT.